The 23 T cell receptor beta chains given below trace back to one sample, sequenced in a study of early stage breast cancer tumors. Clones were sequenced by immunoSEQ multiplex PCR, and TCRdb holds only the in-frame ones, with some missing. The repertoire has 50,000 to 75,000 clones, about 74% of them found once; the top ten carry 3.4%. Material: blood. The receptor source for this set is a person aged 30-39 years with breast cancer.

This chain connects TRBV5-3 to TRBJ2-4, with D perhaps matching TRBD1 (6 bases). TRBV5-3 is an ORF; its function is uncertain. Between the trimmed V and J ends, which lost 8 bases and 4 bases, there was a span of 7 bases. This CDR3 is 11 amino acids long. This CDR3 reads CARDRKNIQYF. In nucleotides, the CDR3 is TGTGCCAGGGACAGAAAAAACATTCAGTACTTC.

The gene calls are TRBV5-4 and TRBJ1-4; weak D call: TRBD1 (6 bases). In germline, CDR1 is SGHNT, CDR2 YYREEE (reference sequence). Trimming took off 1 base at V and 0 bases at J, with 10 bases between the two ends. The CDR3 consists of 16 residues. The DNA of the CDR3 is TGTGCCAGCAGCTTGCAGACAGGTGCAACTAATGAAAAACTGTTTTTT. Translating gives CASSLQTGATNEKLFF.

The chain joins TRBV5-4 to TRBJ2-2; TRBD2 matches 8 bases. Germline lookup yields CDR1 SGHNT and CDR2 YYREEE (reference sequence). This CDR3 contains 14 residues. With V trimmed by 3 bases and J by 7 bases, 5 bases remained unmatched. The CDR3 nucleotides are TGTGCCAGCAGCTCAGACGGGGGGGTCGGGGAGCTGTTTTTT. Amino acid sequence: CASSSDGGVGELFF. The variable domain in full, with the rest retrieved from reference TRBV5-4 and TRBJ2-2, is ETGVTQSPTHLIKTRGQQVTLRCSSQSGHNTVSWYQQALGQGPQFIFQYYREEENGRGNFPPRFSGLQFPNYSSELNVNALELDDSALYLCASSSDGGVGELFFGEGSRLTVL.

The chain joins TRBV7-9 to TRBJ2-7, with a tentative D call TRBD1 (6 bases). Germline CDR1 is SEHNR and CDR2 is FQNEAQ (reference sequence). This CDR3 spans 15 amino acids. V lost 4 bases, J lost 4 bases, and 17 bases lay in between. The CDR3 sequence is CASSWRRDKAYEQYF. The CDR3 DNA sequence: TGTGCCAGCAGCTGGCGAAGGGACAAGGCGTACGAGCAGTACTTC.

The V and J genes are TRBV7-6 and TRBJ1-1; D remains unclear. Germline CDR1 SGHVS, CDR2 FNYEAQ. The CDR3 length is 13 residues. V lost 5 bases to trimming and J lost 1 base, with 8 bases between them. This CDR3 reads CASSTRRNTEAFF. The CDR3 DNA reads TGTGCCAGCAGCACCCGACGGAACACTGAAGCTTTCTTT.

The chain carries TRBV2 and TRBJ2-5; 10 positions agree with TRBD2. The length of the CDR3 is 15 residues. V trimming: 2 bases; J trimming: 14 bases; junction bases outside the gene matches: 14. Germline V gene lookup returns CDR1 SNHLY and CDR2 FYNNEI. CDR3 protein: CASSESLAGVLSAYF. DNA for the CDR3: TGTGCCAGCAGTGAAAGTCTAGCGGGAGTCCTTAGTGCTTACTTC.

This clone was detected only a few times. This chain links TRBV30 with TRBJ1-6; TRBD1 matches at 9 bases. The J segment lost 5 bases and the V segment lost 5 bases, leaving 4 bases of the junction unmatched. Germline V gives CDR1 GTSNPN, CDR2 SVGIG (reference sequence). CDR3 length equals 14 residues. The CDR3 nucleotides read TGTGCCTGGGGACAGGGGTGGAATAATTCACCCCTCCACTTT. It codes for CAWGQGWNNSPLHF.

This clone appeared once. V usage is TRBV10-3 and J usage is TRBJ1-5; tentatively, D is TRBD1 (6 bases). Trimming pared 10 bases from V and 6 bases from J, leaving 19 bases between. Germline CDR1 and CDR2: ENHRY and SYGVKD. CDR3 length: 14 residues. CDR3 sequence reads: CATHYAGDSQPQHF. In DNA form, the CDR3 reads TGTGCCACCCACTATGCAGGGGATTCTCAGCCCCAGCATTTT.

The genes are TRBV27 and TRBJ2-6; 7 bases match TRBD1. The CDR3 length is 16 residues. Germline CDR1 reads MNHEY; CDR2 reads SMNVEV (reference sequence). V was pared by 2 bases and J by 4 bases, with 5 bases of the junction left unmatched. The CDR3 here is CASSLDTGDGANVLTF. In nucleotides, the CDR3 is TGTGCCAGCAGTTTAGACACAGGGGACGGGGCCAACGTCCTGACTTTC.

The chain is built from TRBV11-2 and TRBJ2-5; D is undetermined. Trimming cost V 1 base and J 3 bases, with 12 bases left between them. CDR3 size: 15 residues. The germline V gene encodes CDR1 SGHAT and CDR2 FQNNGV. This CDR3 is CASSLGRLSEETQYF. CDR3 nucleotide sequence: TGTGCCAGCAGCTTAGGACGACTGTCGGAAGAGACCCAGTACTTC.

The chain employs TRBV30 and TRBJ2-7; possibly TRBD2 for D (5 bases). V shed 2 bases and J shed 6 bases, with 17 bases lying between them. Germline assignment: CDR1 GTSNPN and CDR2 SVGIG (reference sequence). This CDR3 region has 14 residues. The CDR3 spells CAWSSTGFAGEQYF. The CDR3 DNA sequence: TGTGCCTGGAGTTCAACCGGGTTCGCGGGCGAGCAGTACTTC.

The V call is TRBV7-9, the J call TRBJ2-4; a weak D match, TRBD1 (5 bases). From germline, CDR1 is SEHNR and CDR2 FQNEAQ (reference sequence). This CDR3 region has 15 residues. V lost 5 bases to trimming and J lost 0 bases, with 11 bases between them. This CDR3 reads CASSPRQIAKNIQYF. The CDR3 nucleotides read TGTGCCAGCAGCCCTCGACAGATAGCCAAAAACATTCAGTACTTC.

This clone was seen a single time. The rearrangement joins TRBV11-2 to TRBJ2-7; tentatively, D is TRBD2 (6 bases). Germline CDR1 and CDR2: SGHAT and FQNNGV. Deletions cut 1 base from V and 0 bases from J, with 13 bases between. CDR3 size: 16 residues. This CDR3 is CASSLVPTSFSYEQYF. The CDR3 coding sequence is TGTGCCAGCAGCTTAGTTCCGACTAGTTTCTCCTACGAGCAGTACTTC.

The chain employs TRBV18 and TRBJ2-3; D is possibly TRBD1 (6 bases). The CDR3 consists of 17 residues. Germline-derived CDR1 and CDR2 are KGHSH and LQKENI. V was pared by 3 bases and J by 3 bases, with 19 bases between. CDR3 in DNA: TGTGCCAGCTCACCCACCGATACAGGGATTAGGACAGATACGCAGTATTTT. This encodes CASSPTDTGIRTDTQYF. The full variable domain, with the rest looked up from reference TRBV18 and TRBJ2-3, is NAGVMQNPRHLVRRRGQEARLRCSPMKGHSHVYWYRQLPEEGLKFMVYLQKENIIDESGMPKERFSAEFPKEGPSILRIQQVVRGDSAAYFCASSPTDTGIRTDTQYFGPGTRLTVL.

The chain couples TRBV30 to TRBJ2-3; 16 bases are a match to TRBD2. The length of the CDR3 is 20 residues. Per germline, CDR1 GTSNPN and CDR2 SVGIG (reference sequence). With V trimmed by 2 bases and J by 3 bases, 14 bases remained unmatched. CDR3: CAWSWTGGAGLAGGTDTQYF. DNA of the CDR3: TGTGCCTGGAGTTGGACAGGGGGCGCGGGACTAGCGGGAGGGACAGATACGCAGTATTTT.

The V gene is TRBV19, the J gene TRBJ1-5; D remains ambiguous. Per germline, CDR1 LNHDA and CDR2 SQIVND (reference sequence). V was clipped by 7 bases and J by 1 base, with 14 bases between them. The CDR3 consists of 15 residues. The CDR3 loop is CASNKAGSSNQPQHF. CDR3 nucleotides: TGTGCCAGTAATAAGGCGGGGTCGAGCAATCAGCCCCAGCATTTT.

This clone was seen only a few times. The chain employs TRBV19 and TRBJ1-1, with D possibly being TRBD1 (6 bases). CDR1 is LNHDA, CDR2 SQIVND, per germline (reference sequence). Trimming took 5 bases from V and 1 from J, leaving 8 bases between them. The CDR3 consists of 13 residues. The CDR3 reads CASSLTGNTEAFF. The CDR3 coding sequence is TGTGCCAGTAGTTTGACAGGGAACACTGAAGCTTTCTTT. The whole variable domain, remainder taken from reference TRBV19 and TRBJ1-1, is DGGITQSPKYLFRKEGQNVTLSCEQNLNHDAMYWYRQDPGQGLRLIYYSQIVNDFQKGDIAEGYSVSREKKESFPLTVTSAQKNPTAFYLCASSLTGNTEAFFGQGTRLTVV.

The chain uses TRBV19 and TRBJ2-7, with 8 bases lining up with TRBD1. The CDR3 is 15 residues long. V lost 1 base and J lost 5; bases outside the gene matches: 7. Germline CDR1 reads LNHDA; CDR2 reads SQIVND (reference sequence). The CDR3 spells CASSIGTGLLDEQYF. CDR3 nucleotides: TGTGCCAGTAGTATAGGGACAGGGCTACTTGACGAGCAGTACTTC.

In its sample, this clone was seen a few times. The rearrangement uses TRBV19 and TRBJ1-2; D uncertain. Germline lookup yields CDR1 LNHDA and CDR2 SQIVND (reference sequence). Trimming left V 2 bases short and J 1 base short, with 8 bases between. This CDR3 comprises 14 residues. The CDR3 sequence: CASSINPGNYGYTF. The CDR3 coding sequence is TGTGCCAGTAGTATAAATCCGGGTAACTATGGCTACACCTTC.

The chain links TRBV30 to TRBJ2-7; the match to TRBD1 covers 8 bases. CDR3 length: 14 residues. CDR1 is GTSNPN, CDR2 SVGIG, per germline (reference sequence). V was pared by 5 bases and J by 3 bases, with 9 bases of the junction left unmatched. CDR3 coding DNA: TGTGCCTGGGAAATCGGGACAGGCGACTACGAGCAGTACTTC. This codes for CAWEIGTGDYEQYF. Complete variable domain (other parts from reference TRBV30 and TRBJ2-7): SQTIHQWPATLVQPVGSPLSLECTVEGTSNPNLYWYRQAAGRGLQLLFYSVGIGQISSEVPQNLSASRPQDRQFILSSKKLLLSDSGFYLCAWEIGTGDYEQYFGPGTRLTVT.

This chain's CDR3 is CASGLVPQGGTGELFF. As DNA, the CDR3 is TGTGCTAGTGGTTTGGTACCTCAGGGTGGCACCGGGGAGCTGTTTTTT. The chain combines TRBV12-5 with TRBJ2-2; D possibly corresponds to TRBD1 (5 bases). The CDR3 sequence is 16 residues long. The V end was cut by 0 bases, the J end by 4 bases, with 12 bases between. CDR1 and CDR2 from the germline V gene are LGHNT and FRNRAP.

This clone showed up just once. The chain recombines TRBV4-3 with TRBJ2-7; D is perhaps TRBD1 (5 bases). The CDR3 loop spans 14 amino acids. The germline V and J ends were trimmed by 1 base and 1 base, with 8 bases remaining between them. Germline values: CDR1 LGHNA, CDR2 YSLEER. The CDR3 spells CASSQVGASYEQYF. Written as DNA, the CDR3 is TGCGCCAGCAGCCAAGTAGGGGCTTCCTACGAGCAGTACTTC.

The chain joins TRBV6-5 to TRBJ2-7; 8 nucleotides align to TRBD1. The CDR3 extends over 15 amino acids. The J segment lost 5 bases and the V segment lost 6 bases, leaving 12 bases of the junction unmatched. Germline V gives CDR1 MNHEY, CDR2 SVGAGI. CDR3 protein: CASSRRQDRVHEQYF. In DNA, the CDR3 is TGTGCCAGCAGCCGGAGGCAGGACAGGGTTCACGAGCAGTACTTC.